The subject of this entry is one TCR beta chain. What it recognizes is unknown. This entry belongs to a study of T cell responses to AZD1222 COVID-19 vaccine. Sequencing used immunoSEQ multiplex PCR; TCRdb keeps in-frame clones, though not all of them. The sample lists around 130,000 clones, 88% occurring once. Whole-study findings and limits: Seropositive AZD1222 recipients at baseline numbered only 5 to 7. Donors were mostly white British, more females; clonal diversity possibly underestimated.

Second-dose recipients at about 4 or about 12 weeks were treated as one pooled group. Germline V lookup: CDR1 SQVTM, CDR2 ANQGSEA. Trimming cost V 6 bases and J 0 bases; bases outside gene matches: 10. The CDR3 has 15 residues. This sequence originates from an adult who received the AZD1222 COVID-19 vaccine. The sequences come from peripheral blood, collected 28 days after the second AZD1222 dose. This sequence joins TRBV29-1 and TRBJ1-2; 7 bases agree with TRBD1. As DNA, the CDR3 is TGCAGCGTAATGGACAGGCGAAGTGCTAACTATGGCTACACCTTC. Its protein product is CSVMDRRSANYGYTF.